This TCR beta chain was found in a study of blood T cell repertoires in COVID-19. Study at large: Donors in the United States, Italy and Spain gave samples during acute or convalescent COVID-19. PBMCs, B-cell-depleted T cells, or T cells were the source of the cDNA or gDNA that made up the material.

The CDR3 runs to 13 residues. The junction had 2 bases not matched to a gene; V was cut back by 4 bases and J by 4 bases. Methods used by the authors: Estimation of nucleated cell counts relied on the amplification of reference gene primers. Measured with immunoSEQ multiplex PCR; TCRdb has only the in-frame clones, and not every one. V and J calls and clone size follow that table, whereas D and trimming were derived from the DNA. The profile shows about 130,000 clones, 70% to 80% of them singletons. In Seattle, patients joined the study during active infection and were tracked longitudinally. Sequenced input: peripheral blood. The TCR was taken from a woman aged 70 to 79 with COVID-19, enrolled during active disease. The chain uses TRBV12-3 or TRBV12-4 and TRBJ1-2; 8 bases match TRBD1. CDR3 residues: CASSSQGGYGYTF. The CDR3 nucleotides read TGTGCCAGCAGTTCACAGGGGGGCTATGGCTACACCTTC.